What follows is one T cell receptor beta chain and its context. Germline V gene data show CDR1 as SEHNR and CDR2 as FQNEAQ (reference sequence). The CDR3 has 16 residues. V lost 0 bases, J lost 6 bases, and 17 bases lay in between. The data originate from a study of blood T cell repertoires in COVID-19. Study information: The United States, Italy and Spain provided the acute and convalescent COVID-19 samples.

TCRdb's table, derived via immunoSEQ multiplex PCR, lists solely in-frame clones and lacks some. The sample records some 180,000 clones, around nine tenths being singletons. V usage is TRBV7-9 and J usage is TRBJ1-2; D remains unclear. The sequenced material came from peripheral blood. The sequence was obtained from a man aged 35 to 55 with active or convalescent COVID-19. CDR3 region: CASSLALTLGWNGYTF. CDR3 nucleotides: TGTGCCAGCAGCTTAGCGTTGACTCTTGGGTGGAATGGCTACACCTTC.